Below, one TCR beta chain is given with its context. Its antigen is not identified. This sample is part of a study of CD8+CD57+ T cells in acquired aplastic anemia. As for the study in general: Mean DNA quantity obtained from sorted CD4+ and CD8+ cells was 3 to 3.5 ug. Researchers reported that healthy donors averaged about 11 million reads for CD4+ cells. The study's findings and limits: Between patients and controls, around 27 CD8+ CDR3 sequences were found in common.

Using genomic DNA as the template, TCR beta VDJ and CDR3 profiling was carried out. TCRdb re-derived calls from the reads in MiXCR, one entry per CDR3 protein. The table lists 400,000 to 450,000 distinct CDR3 sequences, under 80% of them singletons, with 4% in the top ten. This TCR derives from a human donor in good health, serving as a control. The sequencing sample was made of sorted CD4+, CD8+, or CD8+CD57+ T cells (not recorded which) from PBMCs.

CDR3 amino acids: CASSEGGITEAFF. CDR3 nucleotides: TGTGCCAGCAGTGAAGGAGGGATTACTGAAGCTTTCTTT. The V gene is TRBV25-1, the J gene TRBJ1-1; D not certain. CDR3 size: 13 residues. The V gene lost 2 bases and the J gene lost 5 bases, with 9 bases spanning the gap. The V gene's germline CDR1 is MGHDK and CDR2 SYGVNS.